This T cell receptor beta chain is drawn from a study of blood T cell repertoires in COVID-19. Measured with immunoSEQ multiplex PCR; TCRdb has only the in-frame clones, and not every one. The sample carries hundreds of thousands of clones, 75% to 90% recorded once. The CDR3 loop spans 12 amino acids. The germline V gene encodes CDR1 SGHNT and CDR2 YENEEA. Trimming pared 3 bases from V and 14 bases from J, leaving 16 bases between. Sequencing used peripheral blood. This sequence joins TRBV11-3 and TRBJ1-1; possibly TRBD1 for D (5 bases). The sequence was obtained from a woman in her twenties or thirties with active or convalescent COVID-19. CDR3 region: CASSLTTEVVFF. The CDR3, as DNA: TGTGCCAGCAGCTTGACGACAGAGGTTGTCTTCTTT.